This TCR beta chain was captured in a study of post-analysis software for immune sequencing data. Included in the TCR beta cDNA libraries were unique molecular identifiers. Using its own MiXCR run on the PCR reads, TCRdb lists one record per CDR3 protein. This sample carries around 710,000 distinct CDR3 sequences, 46% of them seen once, and the ten largest clones take 4.9%. The sequenced sample was blood. This TCR derives from a girl between 5 and 17 years old with multiple sclerosis.

The CDR3 protein is CASSPRPPGQAEYF. The CDR3 bases are TGTGCCAGCAGCCCCCGGCCCCCTGGACAGGCGGAGTACTTC. The chain has TRBV7-8 and TRBJ2-7, with 7 bases lining up with TRBD1. Germline V lookup: CDR1 SGHVS, CDR2 FQNEAQ. The CDR3 is made up of 14 amino acids. J was trimmed by 11 bases and V by 5 bases; bases with no gene match: 15.